The source of this T cell receptor (beta chain) is a study of cytomegalovirus exposure and HLA in healthy donors. The CDR3 is 15 residues long. The V end lost 0 bases, the J end lost 4 bases, and 9 bases lay between the germline ends. Germline-derived CDR1 and CDR2 are MNHEY and SVGAGI. 60 Vbeta and 13 Jbeta primers were used in PCR. In the authors' workflow: Later analysis identified tens of millions of unique TCR beta chains, about 12 million shared. Data came from immunoSEQ multiplex PCR; TCRdb stores just in-frame clones and leaves some out. The DNA was the basis for D and trimming; V, J and clone size are from that table. The data contain over 150,000 clones, roughly three quarters of them singletons. Findings of the study overall: It was in a later analysis that TCR association rates were seen to vary by HLA locus, highest for DRB1 and lowest for HLA-C. The study reported that TCR beta sequences accurately predicted HLA-A and HLA-B alleles in most subjects. As confirmed in vitro, three CMV-associated chains were specific for CMV antigens.

Of note for this clone: Its target is not known.

This clonotype was obtained from a woman between 50 and 59 years old in good health and CMV-seropositive. The sequenced sample was PBMCs. The chain uses TRBV6-5 and TRBJ1-4; TRBD1 might be the D (5 bases). CDR3 nucleotide sequence: TGTGCCAGCAGTTACTCGGCAGGGTTTAATGAAAAACTGTTTTTT. It codes for CASSYSAGFNEKLFF.